The 9 T cell receptor beta chains given below trace back to one sample, sequenced in a study of shared clonotypes between healthy human individuals. The data were produced by immunoSEQ multiplex PCR, yet TCRdb's version contains in-frame clones alone and is incomplete. The data contain millions of clones, roughly 95% of them seen just once; the ten biggest clones take up 0.1% to 0.15%. The sequencing sample was made of naive CD4+ T cells sorted from blood. This sample's subset: CD45RA+ positively selected. The receptors originated from a man in his late teens or twenties in good health.

As concerns this clone: Distinct nucleotide sequences in the sample also encode this CDR3. This chain joins TRBV9 and TRBJ2-7, with D possibly being TRBD1 (7 bases). The CDR3 has 14 residues. V was pared by 0 bases and J by 3 bases, with 10 bases between. Germline CDR1 is SGDLS and CDR2 is YYNGEE. The DNA of the CDR3 is TGTGCCAGCAGCGTAGGGCAGGGGGGCTACGAGCAGTACTTC. Protein product: CASSVGQGGYEQYF.

About this clone: This specimen includes other DNA sequences encoding the same CDR3. The chain employs TRBV18 and TRBJ1-1; D is undetermined. V was cut by 1 base and J by 1 base, with 7 bases left in between. CDR3 length: 14 residues. The germline gives CDR1 KGHSH, CDR2 LQKENI. The CDR3 DNA sequence: TGTGCCAGCTCACCACTCGGGGAGAACACTGAAGCTTTCTTT. Its protein product is CASSPLGENTEAFF.

As to this clone: This sample includes further DNA sequences coding for the same CDR3. The V gene is TRBV9, the J gene TRBJ2-6; a possible D gene is TRBD2 (6 bases). Germline V gene data show CDR1 as SGDLS and CDR2 as YYNGEE. V lost 3 bases and J 0 bases, leaving 7 bases between the germline ends. This CDR3 has 15 amino acids. As DNA, the CDR3 is TGTGCCAGCAGCGCCGGGAGCTCTGGGGCCAACGTCCTGACTTTC. Its translation: CASSAGSSGANVLTF.

This chain links TRBV7-8 with TRBJ2-3; D may match TRBD1 or TRBD2 (6 bases each). Germline CDR1 SGHVS, CDR2 FQNEAQ. V was clipped by 5 bases and J by 5 bases, with 14 bases between them. The CDR3 contains 14 residues. CDR3 residues: CASSTGGRVDTQYF. The CDR3 coding sequence is TGTGCCAGCAGCACCGGGGGCCGGGTAGATACGCAGTATTTT.

V and J are TRBV28 and TRBJ2-5; 7 bases are a match to TRBD1. This CDR3 spans 15 amino acids. Germline lookup yields CDR1 MDHEN and CDR2 SYDVKM. V lost 7 bases, J lost 4 bases, and 12 bases stayed unmatched. The chain's CDR3 is CASTFPRQGVETQYF. The CDR3 DNA follows: TGTGCCAGCACCTTCCCACGACAGGGAGTAGAGACCCAGTACTTC.

In this sample, this clone turned up once. The rearrangement uses TRBV25-1 and TRBJ2-5; weak D call: TRBD1 (6 bases). This CDR3 has 18 amino acids. Germline-derived CDR1 and CDR2 are MGHDK and SYGVNS. V lost 5 bases and J lost 3, with 25 bases in between. Here the CDR3 DNA reads TGTGCCAGCAGTTCCCGGACAGCTAGGGCTACTATAGAAGAGACCCAGTACTTC. It yields the protein CASSSRTARATIEETQYF.

The V and J genes are TRBV27 and TRBJ2-7, with D possibly matching TRBD1 (6 bases). This CDR3 is built from 14 residues. Between the trimmed V and J ends, which lost 2 bases and 3 bases, there was a span of 11 bases. Germline V gene sequence: CDR1 MNHEY, CDR2 SMNVEV (reference sequence). The CDR3 nucleotides read TGTGCCAGCAGTTTACGTGGACAGCTCTACGAGCAGTACTTC. Its protein is CASSLRGQLYEQYF.

The sample holds a few counts of this clone. In nucleotides, the CDR3 is TGTGCCAGTAGGCCACAGGGTAGCAATCAGCCCCAGCATTTT. Translating gives CASRPQGSNQPQHF. The chain is built from TRBV19 and TRBJ1-5; maybe TRBD1 (6 bases). V shed 6 bases and J shed 0 bases, with 9 bases lying between them. The CDR3 spans 14 residues. Germline lookup yields CDR1 LNHDA and CDR2 SQIVND (reference sequence).

The CDR3 nucleotides are TGTGCCAGCAGCTTAATACGGGGGAACTATGGCTACACCTTC. Protein sequence: CASSLIRGNYGYTF. This chain uses TRBV7-2 with TRBJ1-2; possible D gene TRBD1, 5 bases. Germline-derived CDR1 and CDR2 are SGHTA and FQGNSA. Trimming left V 2 bases short and J 2 bases short, with 9 bases between. There are 14 residues in the CDR3.